The 3 T cell receptor beta chains presented below share a single source sample, sequenced in a study of T cells in Graves' hyperthyroidism and ophthalmopathy. TCR beta CDR3 sequences were amplified from RNA transcripts. The TCR CDR3 first-round RT-PCR relied on the HTBI primer set. TCRdb analysed the multiplex PCR reads with MiXCR anew, one entry per CDR3 protein. The sample holds 400,000 to 600,000 distinct CDR3 sequences; 15% to 20% are singletons and the top ten take roughly 29%. The source material was blood. Receptor source: a woman under 40 with Graves' ophthalmopathy.

The table lists this clonotype with a few counts. CDR3 protein: CASSLPDGLRSTIYF. The CDR3 DNA is TGTGCCAGCAGCTTACCGGATGGGCTACGCAGCACCATATATTTT. This sequence joins TRBV7-9 and TRBJ1-3; no firm D call. The CDR3 is 15 residues long. Trimming stripped 2 bases from V and 9 bases from J, with 17 bases between. Germline values: CDR1 SEHNR, CDR2 FQNEAQ (reference sequence).

This clonotype was counted at least ten times. The rearrangement links TRBV2 to TRBJ2-7; a possible D gene is TRBD1 (6 bases). Germline V gene sequence: CDR1 SNHLY, CDR2 FYNNEI. The CDR3 consists of 14 residues. V lost 7 bases and J lost 5, with 18 bases in between. Here the CDR3 DNA reads TGTGCCAGCACCGATACAGGGATTGGGGACGAGCAGTACTTC. Encoded protein: CASTDTGIGDEQYF.

This clonotype appeared a few times. The chain has TRBV3-1 and TRBJ2-1; D tentatively fits TRBD1 or TRBD2 (5 bases each). Germline V gene data show CDR1 as LGHDT and CDR2 as YNNKEL (reference sequence). The V end lost 4 bases, the J end lost 9 bases, and 10 bases lay between the germline ends. This CDR3 is built from 12 residues. The CDR3 DNA reads TGTGCCAGCAGCCCGGGACCTTTTGAGCAGTTCTTC. Protein product: CASSPGPFEQFF.